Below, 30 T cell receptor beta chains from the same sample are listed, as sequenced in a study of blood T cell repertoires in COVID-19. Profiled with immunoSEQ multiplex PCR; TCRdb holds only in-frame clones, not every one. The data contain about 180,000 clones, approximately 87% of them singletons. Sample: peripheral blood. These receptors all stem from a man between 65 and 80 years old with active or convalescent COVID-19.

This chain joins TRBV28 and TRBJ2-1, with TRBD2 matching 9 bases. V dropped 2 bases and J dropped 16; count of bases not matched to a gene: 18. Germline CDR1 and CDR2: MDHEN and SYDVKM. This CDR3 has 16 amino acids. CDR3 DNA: TGTGCCAGCAGTTTACCTCCCCGGGGGGATAGCGGGAGAAAATTCTTC. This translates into CASSLPPRGDSGRKFF.

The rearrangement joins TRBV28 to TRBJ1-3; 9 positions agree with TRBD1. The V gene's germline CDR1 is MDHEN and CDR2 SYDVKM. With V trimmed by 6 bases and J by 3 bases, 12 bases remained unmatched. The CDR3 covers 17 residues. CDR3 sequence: CASRSRRDRAVGNTIYF. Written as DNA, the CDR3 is TGTGCCAGCAGATCTCGTCGGGACAGGGCTGTTGGAAACACCATATATTTT.

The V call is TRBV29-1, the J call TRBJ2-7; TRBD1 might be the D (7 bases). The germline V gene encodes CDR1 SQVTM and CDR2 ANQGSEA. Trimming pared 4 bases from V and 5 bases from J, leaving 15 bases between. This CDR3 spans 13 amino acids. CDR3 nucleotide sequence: TGCAGCGTTGTGGAGGGGGCGCTCCACGAGCAGTACTTC. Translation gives CSVVEGALHEQYF.

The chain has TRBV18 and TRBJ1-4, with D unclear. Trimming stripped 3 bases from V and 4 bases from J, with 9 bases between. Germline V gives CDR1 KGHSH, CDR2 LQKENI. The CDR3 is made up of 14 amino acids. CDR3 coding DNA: TGTGCCAGCTCACCCTTGCGCGGTAATGAAAAACTGTTTTTT. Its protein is CASSPLRGNEKLFF.

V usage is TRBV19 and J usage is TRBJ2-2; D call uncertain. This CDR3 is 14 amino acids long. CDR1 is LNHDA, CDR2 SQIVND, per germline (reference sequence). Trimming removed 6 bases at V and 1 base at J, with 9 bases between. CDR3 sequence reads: CASRARLNTGELFF. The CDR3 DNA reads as TGTGCCAGTAGGGCCCGACTGAACACCGGGGAGCTGTTTTTT.

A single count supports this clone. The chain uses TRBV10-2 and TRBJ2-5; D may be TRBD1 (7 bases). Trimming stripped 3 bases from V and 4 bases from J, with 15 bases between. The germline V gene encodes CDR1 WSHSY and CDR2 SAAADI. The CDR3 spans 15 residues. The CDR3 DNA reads TGCGCCAGCAGTGAATCCAGGGGGGTAGGAGAGACCCAGTACTTC. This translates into CASSESRGVGETQYF.

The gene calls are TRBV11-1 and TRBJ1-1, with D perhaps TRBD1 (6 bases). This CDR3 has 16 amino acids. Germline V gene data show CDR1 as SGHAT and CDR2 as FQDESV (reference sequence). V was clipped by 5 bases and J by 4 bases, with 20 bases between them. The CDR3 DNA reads TGTGCCAGCAGCCACACACCGGGGCGGGGGGCCACTGAAGCTTTCTTT. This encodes CASSHTPGRGATEAFF.

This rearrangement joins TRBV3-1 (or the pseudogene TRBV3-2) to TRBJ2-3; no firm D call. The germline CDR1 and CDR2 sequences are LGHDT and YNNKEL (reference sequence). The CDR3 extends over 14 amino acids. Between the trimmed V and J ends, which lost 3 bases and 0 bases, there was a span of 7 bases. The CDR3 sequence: CASSQFSSTDTQYF. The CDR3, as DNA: TGTGCCAGCAGCCAGTTTTCTAGCACAGATACGCAGTATTTT.

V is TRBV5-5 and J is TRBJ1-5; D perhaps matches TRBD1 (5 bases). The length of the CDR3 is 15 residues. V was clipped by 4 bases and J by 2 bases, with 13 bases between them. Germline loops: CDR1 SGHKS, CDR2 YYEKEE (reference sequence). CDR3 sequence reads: CASSVTGARNQPQHF. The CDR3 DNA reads TGTGCCAGCAGCGTAACAGGAGCCCGCAATCAGCCCCAGCATTTT.

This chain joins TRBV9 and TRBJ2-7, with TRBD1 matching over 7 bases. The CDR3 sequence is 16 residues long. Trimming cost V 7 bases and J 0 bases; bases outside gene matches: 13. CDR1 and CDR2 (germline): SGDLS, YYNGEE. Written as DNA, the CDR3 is TGTGCCAGCGCGTGGGGCCAGGACAGGCCCTCCTACGAGCAGTACTTC. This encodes CASAWGQDRPSYEQYF.

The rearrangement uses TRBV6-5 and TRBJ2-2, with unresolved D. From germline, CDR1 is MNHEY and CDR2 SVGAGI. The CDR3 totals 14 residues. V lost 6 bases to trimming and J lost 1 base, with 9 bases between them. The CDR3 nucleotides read TGTGCCAGCAGATCAATCCAGAACACCGGGGAGCTGTTTTTT. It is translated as CASRSIQNTGELFF.

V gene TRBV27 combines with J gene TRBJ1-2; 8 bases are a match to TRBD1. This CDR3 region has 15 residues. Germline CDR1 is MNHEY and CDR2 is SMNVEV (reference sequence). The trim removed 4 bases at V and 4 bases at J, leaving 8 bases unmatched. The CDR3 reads CASSSRYGTGYGYTF. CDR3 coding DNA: TGTGCCAGCAGTTCCCGGTATGGGACAGGCTATGGCTACACCTTC.

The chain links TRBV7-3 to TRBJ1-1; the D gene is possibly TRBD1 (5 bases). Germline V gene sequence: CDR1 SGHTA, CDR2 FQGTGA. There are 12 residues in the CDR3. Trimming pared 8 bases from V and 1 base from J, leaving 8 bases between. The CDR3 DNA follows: TGTGCCAGCTCGGGGGGGAACACTGAAGCTTTCTTT. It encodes CASSGGNTEAFF. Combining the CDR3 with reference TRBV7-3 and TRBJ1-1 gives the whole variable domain GAGVSQTPSNKVTEKGKYVELRCDPISGHTALYWYRQSLGQGPEFLIYFQGTGAADDSGLPNDRFFAVRPEGSVSTLKIQRTERGDSAVYLCASSGGNTEAFFGQGTRLTVV.

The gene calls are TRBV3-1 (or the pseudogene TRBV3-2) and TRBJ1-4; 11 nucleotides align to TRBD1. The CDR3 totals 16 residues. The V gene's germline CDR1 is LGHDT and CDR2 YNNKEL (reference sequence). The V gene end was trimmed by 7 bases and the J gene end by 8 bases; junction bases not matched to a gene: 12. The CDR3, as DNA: TGTGCCAGCACCTGGACAGGGGGCGCTGGGAGAGAAAAACTGTTTTTT. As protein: CASTWTGGAGREKLFF.

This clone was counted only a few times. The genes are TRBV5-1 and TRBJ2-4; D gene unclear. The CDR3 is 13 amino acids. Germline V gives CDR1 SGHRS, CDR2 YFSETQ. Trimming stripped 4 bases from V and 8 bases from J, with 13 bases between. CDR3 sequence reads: CASSQDPADIQYF. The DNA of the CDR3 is TGCGCCAGCAGCCAAGACCCGGCGGACATTCAGTACTTC. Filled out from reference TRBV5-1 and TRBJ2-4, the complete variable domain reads KAGVTQTPRYLIKTRGQQVTLSCSPISGHRSVSWYQQTPGQGLQFLFEYFSETQRNKGNFPGRFSGRQFSNSRSEMNVSTLELGDSALYLCASSQDPADIQYFGAGTRLSVL.

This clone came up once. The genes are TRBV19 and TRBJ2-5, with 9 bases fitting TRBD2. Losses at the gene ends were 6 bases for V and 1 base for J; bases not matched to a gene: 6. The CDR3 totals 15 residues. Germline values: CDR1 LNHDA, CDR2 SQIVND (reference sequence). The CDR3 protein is CASRRLAASQETQYF. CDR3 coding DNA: TGTGCCAGTAGAAGACTAGCGGCCTCCCAAGAGACCCAGTACTTC.

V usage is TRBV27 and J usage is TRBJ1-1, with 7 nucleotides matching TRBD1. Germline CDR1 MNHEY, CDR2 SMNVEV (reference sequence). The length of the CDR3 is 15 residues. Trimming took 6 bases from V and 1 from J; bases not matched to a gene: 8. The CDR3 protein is CASSRGTAWNTEAFF. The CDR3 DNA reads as TGTGCCAGCAGCCGAGGGACAGCTTGGAACACTGAAGCTTTCTTT.

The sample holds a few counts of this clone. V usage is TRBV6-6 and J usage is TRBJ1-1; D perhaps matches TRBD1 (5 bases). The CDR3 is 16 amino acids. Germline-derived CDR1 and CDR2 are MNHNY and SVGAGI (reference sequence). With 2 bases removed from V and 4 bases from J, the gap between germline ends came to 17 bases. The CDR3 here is CASSYGAGSRPTEAFF. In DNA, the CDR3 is TGTGCCAGCAGTTACGGGGCGGGGAGCCGGCCCACTGAAGCTTTCTTT.

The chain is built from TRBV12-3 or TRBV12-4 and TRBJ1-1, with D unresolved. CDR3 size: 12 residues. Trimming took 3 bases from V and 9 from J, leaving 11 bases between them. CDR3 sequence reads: CASSLGGSQAFF. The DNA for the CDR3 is TGTGCCAGCAGTTTGGGAGGGAGTCAAGCTTTCTTT.

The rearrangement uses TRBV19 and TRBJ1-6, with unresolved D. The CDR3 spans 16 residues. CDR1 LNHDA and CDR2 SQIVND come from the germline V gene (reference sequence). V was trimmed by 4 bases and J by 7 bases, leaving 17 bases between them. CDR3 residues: CASSRGVQTLNSPLHF. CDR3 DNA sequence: TGTGCCAGTAGTAGAGGCGTCCAGACTTTGAATTCACCCCTCCACTTT.

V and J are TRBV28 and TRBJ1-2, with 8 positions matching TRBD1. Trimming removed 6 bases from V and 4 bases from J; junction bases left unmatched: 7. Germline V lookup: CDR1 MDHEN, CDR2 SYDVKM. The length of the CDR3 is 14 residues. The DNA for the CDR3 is TGTGCCAGCAGGGGAGGACAGGGCAGCTATGGCTACACCTTC. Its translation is CASRGGQGSYGYTF.

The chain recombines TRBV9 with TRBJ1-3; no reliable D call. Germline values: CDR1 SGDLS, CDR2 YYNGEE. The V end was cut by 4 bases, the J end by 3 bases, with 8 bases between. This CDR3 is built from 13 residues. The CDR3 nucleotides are TGTGCCAGCAGCCCTAATTTTGGAAACACCATATATTTT. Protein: CASSPNFGNTIYF.

The CDR3 DNA is TGTGCCAGTAGTATTATTTCGGGAGGGGAGCAGTACTTC. Protein sequence: CASSIISGGEQYF. This sequence joins TRBV19 and TRBJ2-7; 8 nucleotides match TRBD2. The CDR3 totals 13 residues. V was clipped by 3 bases and J by 7 bases; unmatched bases: 5. The germline gives CDR1 LNHDA, CDR2 SQIVND (reference sequence). The whole variable domain, remainder taken from reference TRBV19 and TRBJ2-7, is DGGITQSPKYLFRKEGQNVTLSCEQNLNHDAMYWYRQDPGQGLRLIYYSQIVNDFQKGDIAEGYSVSREKKESFPLTVTSAQKNPTAFYLCASSIISGGEQYFGPGTRLTVT.

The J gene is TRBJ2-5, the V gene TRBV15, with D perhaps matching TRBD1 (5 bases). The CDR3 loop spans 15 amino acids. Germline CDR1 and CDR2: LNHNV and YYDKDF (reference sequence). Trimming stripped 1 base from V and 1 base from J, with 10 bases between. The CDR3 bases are TGTGCCACCAGCAGAGTAAGGGGCAGCCAAGAGACCCAGTACTTC. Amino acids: CATSRVRGSQETQYF.

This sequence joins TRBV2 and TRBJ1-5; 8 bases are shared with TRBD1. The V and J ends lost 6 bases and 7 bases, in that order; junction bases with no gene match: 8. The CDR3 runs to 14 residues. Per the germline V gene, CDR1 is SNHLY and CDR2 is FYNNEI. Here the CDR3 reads CASSARQGRQPQHF. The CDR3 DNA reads TGTGCCAGCAGCGCCAGACAGGGGAGACAGCCCCAGCATTTT. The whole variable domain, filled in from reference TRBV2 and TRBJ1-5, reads EPEVTQTPSHQVTQMGQEVILRCVPISNHLYFYWYRQILGQKVEFLVSFYNNEISEKSEIFDDQFSVERPDGSNFTLKIRSTKLEDSAMYFCASSARQGRQPQHFGDGTRLSIL.

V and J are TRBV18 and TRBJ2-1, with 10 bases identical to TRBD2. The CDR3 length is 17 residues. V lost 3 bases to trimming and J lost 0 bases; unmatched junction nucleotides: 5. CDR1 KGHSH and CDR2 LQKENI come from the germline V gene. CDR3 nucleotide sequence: TGTGCCAGCTCACCCGTAGCGGGGGGCGGCTCCTACAATGAGCAGTTCTTC. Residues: CASSPVAGGGSYNEQFF.

CDR3 sequence (DNA): TGTGCCAGCAGCGTAGAGACAGGAGGAATCGTCACTGAAGCTTTCTTT. Translation: CASSVETGGIVTEAFF. This sequence joins TRBV9 and TRBJ1-1; the D gene is possibly TRBD1 (6 bases). V lost 0 bases to trimming and J lost 4 bases, with 16 bases between them. Germline V lookup: CDR1 SGDLS, CDR2 YYNGEE. This CDR3 spans 16 amino acids.

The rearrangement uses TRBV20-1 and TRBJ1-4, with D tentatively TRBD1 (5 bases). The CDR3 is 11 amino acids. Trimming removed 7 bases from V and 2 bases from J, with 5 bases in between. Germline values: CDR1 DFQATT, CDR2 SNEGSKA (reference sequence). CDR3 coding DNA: TGCAGTGGACAGACTAATGAAAAACTGTTTTTT. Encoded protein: CSGQTNEKLFF.

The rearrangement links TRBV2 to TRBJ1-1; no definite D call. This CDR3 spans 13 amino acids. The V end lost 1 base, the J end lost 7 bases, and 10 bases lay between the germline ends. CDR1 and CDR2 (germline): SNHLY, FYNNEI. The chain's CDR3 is CASSEESTLEAFF. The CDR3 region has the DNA TGTGCCAGCAGTGAAGAGAGCACCCTTGAAGCTTTCTTT.

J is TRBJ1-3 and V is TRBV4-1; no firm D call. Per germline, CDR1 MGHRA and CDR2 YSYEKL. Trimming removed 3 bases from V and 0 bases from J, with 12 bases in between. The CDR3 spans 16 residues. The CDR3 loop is CASSHRSLFSGNTIYF. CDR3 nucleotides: TGCGCCAGCAGCCACAGGTCCTTATTCTCTGGAAACACCATATATTTT.